The 32 T cell receptor beta chains presented below share a single source sample, sequenced in a study of blood T cells in healthy people across ages. A second PCR of 7 to 11 cycles used a sample-barcoded 5' primer and a J-beta primer mix. Using its own MiXCR run on the 5' RACE reads, TCRdb lists one record per CDR3 protein. The sample consists of around 1,600,000 distinct CDR3 sequences, approximately 43% of them appearing once. Sequenced: blood. These receptors were obtained from a woman aged 18-29 years in good health.

This chain joins TRBV27 and TRBJ1-1; 8 positions agree with TRBD1. The CDR3 is 15 residues long. The V segment lost 6 bases and the J segment 6 bases; nucleotides outside the gene matches: 12. Germline CDR1 reads MNHEY; CDR2 reads SMNVEV (reference sequence). The CDR3: CASRDGQGPGAEAFF. CDR3 bases: TGTGCCAGCAGAGACGGACAGGGCCCGGGAGCTGAAGCTTTCTTT.

This chain joins TRBV28 and TRBJ2-2; 7 bases line up with TRBD2. The length of the CDR3 is 14 residues. Germline trimming cut 6 bases from V and 1 base from J; bases unmatched to any gene: 2. The germline CDR1 and CDR2 sequences are MDHEN and SYDVKM. The CDR3 region is CASRVAGNTGELFF. The CDR3 region has the DNA TGTGCCAGCAGGGTAGCGGGGAACACCGGGGAGCTGTTTTTT.

J is TRBJ2-1 and V is TRBV7-2; 16 bases map to TRBD2. The CDR3 runs to 17 residues. CDR1 SGHTA and CDR2 FQGNSA come from the germline V gene. V shed 5 bases, J shed 3 bases, and the junction held 4 bases outside the gene matches. For the CDR3, the DNA is TGTGCCAGCAGCCCGGGACTAGCGGGAGGGAACTACAATGAGCAGTTCTTC. This codes for CASSPGLAGGNYNEQFF.

This clonotype has just a few counts. The V gene is TRBV14, the J gene TRBJ1-2; D gene unclear. Germline CDR1 is SGHDN and CDR2 is FVKESK. Trimming stripped 2 bases from V and 0 bases from J, with 10 bases between. The CDR3 extends over 15 amino acids. The CDR3: CASSQLSAANYGYTF. For the CDR3, the DNA is TGTGCCAGCAGCCAATTGAGTGCAGCTAACTATGGCTACACCTTC.

This clonotype was counted many times. The CDR3, as DNA: TGTGCCACCCGACAGGGGGTCTACAATGAGCAGTTCTTC. Translating gives CATRQGVYNEQFF. This chain uses TRBV10-3 with TRBJ2-1; TRBD1 aligns across 9 bases. The CDR3 is made up of 13 amino acids. With 10 bases clipped from V and 3 bases from J, the junction kept 4 bases outside the gene matches. Per the germline V gene, CDR1 is ENHRY and CDR2 is SYGVKD.

The V and J genes are TRBV6-6 and TRBJ2-1; tentative D call: TRBD2 (6 bases). Germline assignment: CDR1 MNHNY and CDR2 SVGAGI (reference sequence). The V gene lost 5 bases and the J gene lost 10 bases, with 9 bases spanning the gap. The CDR3 runs to 11 residues. Here the CDR3 reads CASSPSVEQFF. The CDR3 region has the DNA TGTGCCAGCAGTCCTAGCGTGGAGCAGTTCTTC.

This clonotype was seen only a few times. This rearrangement joins TRBV6-5 to TRBJ1-3; possible D gene TRBD1, 5 bases. This CDR3 is 15 amino acids long. CDR1 MNHEY and CDR2 SVGAGI come from the germline V gene. Trimming shortened V by 2 bases and J by 0 bases, and 8 bases separated the two germline ends. The CDR3 loop is CASSYGGVSGNTIYF. The CDR3 DNA follows: TGTGCCAGCAGTTACGGGGGGGTCTCTGGAAACACCATATATTTT.

This clonotype was observed a single time. V gene TRBV5-1 combines with J gene TRBJ1-1, with D maybe TRBD1 (5 bases). CDR3 length equals 15 residues. The germline V and J ends were trimmed by 4 bases and 3 bases, with 16 bases remaining between them. Looked up from germline, CDR1 is SGHRS and CDR2 is YFSETQ. The CDR3 DNA reads as TGCGCCAGCAGCCCCACAACGGGGGGTCACACTGAAGCTTTCTTT. Its translation: CASSPTTGGHTEAFF.

There are a few counts of this clonotype. The chain is built from TRBV28 and TRBJ2-5, with 10 bases matching TRBD2. The CDR3 contains 16 residues. The ends lost 5 bases at V and 5 bases at J; junction bases unmatched: 11. CDR1 is MDHEN, CDR2 SYDVKM, per germline. The CDR3 loop is CASSLSGASGSETQYF. In DNA form, the CDR3 reads TGTGCCAGCAGTCTTTCGGGGGCTAGCGGGAGTGAGACCCAGTACTTC.

J is TRBJ2-3 and V is TRBV12-3 or TRBV12-4; perhaps TRBD2 as D (6 bases). This CDR3 comprises 15 residues. V dropped 5 bases and J dropped 6 bases, with 18 bases sitting between them. DNA for the CDR3: TGTGCCAGCAGTCCTCATGACGGGAGTGGGGATACGCAGTATTTT. Its protein product is CASSPHDGSGDTQYF.

The chain carries TRBV6-2 or TRBV6-3 and TRBJ2-4; possible D gene TRBD1, 6 bases. V dropped 7 bases and J dropped 0 bases, with 10 bases sitting between them. Per germline, CDR1 MNHEY and CDR2 SVGEGT. The CDR3 runs to 14 residues. CDR3 nucleotides: TGTGCCAGCACCAAAGGGGGAGCCAAAAACATTCAGTACTTC. This sequence encodes CASTKGGAKNIQYF.

The table lists this clonotype with a few counts. The chain links TRBV7-3 to TRBJ2-1; D unclear. CDR1 and CDR2 (germline): SGHTA, FQGTGA. Trimming pared 5 bases from V and 14 bases from J, leaving 19 bases between. This CDR3 contains 13 residues. CDR3 nucleotide sequence: TGTGCCAGCAGCGCACAAGGCCCTTCTAATAAGTTCTTC. Amino acid sequence: CASSAQGPSNKFF.

The V gene is TRBV5-1, the J gene TRBJ2-7, with D perhaps TRBD2 (7 bases). CDR3 length equals 14 residues. The germline V gene has CDR1 SGHRS and CDR2 YFSETQ. The V end lost 2 bases, the J end lost 5 bases, and 14 bases lay between the germline ends. The CDR3 here is CASSLIGGHNEQYF. In nucleotides, the CDR3 is TGCGCCAGCAGCTTAATCGGGGGGCATAACGAGCAGTACTTC.

The V call is TRBV6-1, the J call TRBJ1-1; TRBD1 matches 9 bases. CDR1 and CDR2 (germline): MNHNS, SASEGT. CDR3 size: 16 residues. V lost 6 bases, J lost 6 bases, and 14 bases stayed unmatched. This CDR3 reads CASRKTGTGFVSEAFF. For the CDR3, the DNA is TGTGCCAGCAGGAAGACCGGGACAGGGTTTGTCTCTGAAGCTTTCTTT.

This clonotype was observed a handful of times. The chain links TRBV27 to TRBJ1-5; D call uncertain. The CDR3 contains 13 residues. Germline CDR1 MNHEY, CDR2 SMNVEV (reference sequence). With 3 bases removed from V and 7 bases from J, the gap between germline ends came to 10 bases. The CDR3 protein is CASSFEVSQPQHF. The CDR3 DNA sequence: TGTGCCAGCAGTTTCGAGGTCTCCCAGCCCCAGCATTTT.

The chain is built from TRBV3-1 and TRBJ1-2; 7 bases map to TRBD1. CDR3 length: 14 amino acids. V shed 3 bases and J 5 bases; nucleotides not matched to a gene: 6. Germline CDR1 is LGHDT and CDR2 is YNNKEL (reference sequence). The DNA of the CDR3 is TGTGCCAGCAGCCATACGACAGGGCCGTATGGCTACACCTTC. It specifies CASSHTTGPYGYTF.

The gene calls are TRBV2 and TRBJ1-2, with TRBD1 as a possible D gene (6 bases). Trimming removed 2 bases at V and 0 bases at J, with 13 bases between. Germline CDR1 reads SNHLY; CDR2 reads FYNNEI. There are 16 residues in the CDR3. CDR3 sequence reads: CASSEIRGPTNYGYTF. Written as DNA, the CDR3 is TGTGCCAGCAGTGAAATTCGGGGGCCAACTAACTATGGCTACACCTTC.

V and J are TRBV11-2 and TRBJ2-7, with unresolved D. Germline CDR1 SGHAT, CDR2 FQNNGV. Trimming stripped 0 bases from V and 0 bases from J, with 6 bases between. CDR3 length: 14 amino acids. The CDR3 DNA reads as TGTGCCAGCAGCTTAGAGCCGGTCTCCTACGAGCAGTACTTC. It yields the protein CASSLEPVSYEQYF. The full variable domain, rest sourced from reference TRBV11-2 and TRBJ2-7, is EAGVAQSPRYKIIEKRQSVAFWCNPISGHATLYWYQQILGQGPKLLIQFQNNGVVDDSQLPKDRFSAERLKGVDSTLKIQPAKLEDSAVYLCASSLEPVSYEQYFGPGTRLTVT.

This sequence joins TRBV25-1 and TRBJ1-1, with D perhaps matching TRBD1 (5 bases). The CDR3 runs to 15 residues. Germline-derived CDR1 and CDR2 are MGHDK and SYGVNS. V was trimmed by 3 bases and J by 4 bases, leaving 15 bases between them. CDR3 protein: CASSDPEGSRTEAFF. CDR3 nucleotide sequence: TGTGCCAGCAGTGATCCCGAGGGGTCCCGCACTGAAGCTTTCTTT.

This chain uses TRBV20-1 with TRBJ1-6, with 11 bases that match TRBD1. V trimming: 4 bases; J trimming: 7 bases; junction bases outside the gene matches: 3. This CDR3 has 14 residues. Germline CDR1 and CDR2: DFQATT and SNEGSKA (reference sequence). In DNA form, the CDR3 reads TGCAGTGCTAAAGGGACAGGGGGAAATTCACCCCTCCACTTT. It codes for CSAKGTGGNSPLHF.

This chain links TRBV5-4 with TRBJ2-7; tentatively, D is TRBD1 or TRBD2 (6 bases each). Germline lookup yields CDR1 SGHNT and CDR2 YYREEE (reference sequence). CDR3 length equals 13 residues. Between the trimmed V and J ends, which lost 7 bases and 6 bases, there was a span of 17 bases. The chain's CDR3 is CASLGGNLREQYF. For the CDR3, the DNA is TGTGCCAGCTTGGGGGGCAACCTACGCGAGCAGTACTTC. The whole variable domain, filled in from reference TRBV5-4 and TRBJ2-7, reads ETGVTQSPTHLIKTRGQQVTLRCSSQSGHNTVSWYQQALGQGPQFIFQYYREEENGRGNFPPRFSGLQFPNYSSELNVNALELDDSALYLCASLGGNLREQYFGPGTRLTVT.

As concerns this clonotype: Its ends do not fully match the called genes, so a read error is possible. The chain couples TRBV4-3 to TRBJ2-7, with 8 nucleotides matching TRBD2. This CDR3 spans 17 amino acids. From germline, CDR1 is LGHNA and CDR2 YSLEER. The CDR3: CASSQVVAGGTSYGQYF. CDR3 bases: TGCGCCAGCAGCCAAGTTGTCGCGGGGGGAACCTCCTACGGGCAGTACTTC.

The CDR3 nucleotides read TGTGCCAGCTCACCACCGGGGTTCCGGACAGACTATGGCTACACCTTC. It yields the protein CASSPPGFRTDYGYTF. The rearrangement links TRBV18 to TRBJ1-2, with D possibly being TRBD1 (6 bases). V lost 0 bases and J 3 bases, leaving 14 bases between the germline ends. From germline, CDR1 is KGHSH and CDR2 LQKENI. The CDR3 runs to 16 residues. Combining the CDR3 with reference TRBV18 and TRBJ1-2 gives the whole variable domain NAGVMQNPRHLVRRRGQEARLRCSPMKGHSHVYWYRQLPEEGLKFMVYLQKENIIDESGMPKERFSAEFPKEGPSILRIQQVVRGDSAAYFCASSPPGFRTDYGYTFGSGTRLTVV.

A few counts support this clonotype. The V call is TRBV12-3 or TRBV12-4, the J call TRBJ1-2; 8 bases fit TRBD1. V shed 7 bases, J shed 5 bases, and the junction held 9 bases outside the gene matches. The CDR3 has 14 amino acids. CDR3 protein: CASILGQGGYGYTF. The CDR3 bases are TGTGCCAGCATACTTGGACAGGGCGGGTATGGCTACACCTTC.

The rearrangement uses TRBV20-1 and TRBJ2-4, with D uncertain. Deletions cut 0 bases from V and 9 bases from J, with 21 bases between. The CDR3 spans 16 residues. CDR1 and CDR2 from the germline V gene are DFQATT and SNEGSKA (reference sequence). CDR3 coding DNA: TGCAGTGCTAGAGAATTCGGCGGCCCTCTACCCGTCATTCAGTACTTC. It translates to CSAREFGGPLPVIQYF.

This clonotype showed up just a few times. The rearrangement links TRBV14 to TRBJ2-1; D is possibly TRBD2 (6 bases). The CDR3 has 15 residues. Looked up from germline, CDR1 is SGHDN and CDR2 is FVKESK. Trimming took off 0 bases at V and 5 bases at J, with 11 bases between the two ends. In nucleotides, the CDR3 is TGTGCCAGCAGCCAAGAACTCGCGGGAAACAATGAGCAGTTCTTC. This codes for CASSQELAGNNEQFF.

Comments on this clonotype: A much larger clone lies one base from this, so it may be a read error. This sequence joins TRBV29-1 and TRBJ2-7, with 7 bases fitting TRBD2. Germline loops: CDR1 SQVTM, CDR2 ANQGSEA. This CDR3 is 16 amino acids long. The CDR3 loop reads CGIPFWKAGTGYEQYF. CDR3 sequence (DNA): TGCGGCATCCCGTTCTGGAAAGCGGGAACAGGTTACGAGCAGTACTTC.

To note about this clonotype: A read error may produce the germline difference seen at one junction end. The chain employs TRBV10-3 and TRBJ2-1; a possible D gene is TRBD1 (6 bases). The CDR3 loop spans 17 amino acids. The germline gives CDR1 ENHRY, CDR2 SYGVKD. The CDR3: CTISGVSDGQTYNEQFF. CDR3 in DNA: TGTACCATCTCAGGTGTGTCTGACGGACAGACCTACAATGAGCAGTTCTTC.

In this sample, this clonotype turned up a few times. The chain uses TRBV7-9 and TRBJ1-4; no clear D. Germline V gives CDR1 SEHNR, CDR2 FQNEAQ (reference sequence). This CDR3 comprises 15 residues. The V gene lost 2 bases and the J gene lost 8 bases, with 15 bases spanning the gap. The CDR3 DNA is TGTGCCAGCAGCTTAATCCGCCAGGCCGGCGAAAAACTGTTTTTT. Translated: CASSLIRQAGEKLFF. Full variable domain (remainder filled in from reference TRBV7-9 and TRBJ1-4): DTGVSQNPRHKITKRGQNVTFRCDPISEHNRLYWYRQTLGQGPEFLTYFQNEAQLEKSRLLSDRFSAERPKGSFSTLEIQRTEQGDSAMYLCASSLIRQAGEKLFFGSGTQLSVL.

This clonotype turned up a few times. V is TRBV5-1 and J is TRBJ1-1, with 9 bases matching TRBD1. This CDR3 has 16 residues. Unmatched junction bases numbered 8, after V lost 1 base and J lost 4 bases. In germline, CDR1 is SGHRS, CDR2 YFSETQ. CDR3 protein: CASSLRSQGASTEAFF. The CDR3, as DNA: TGCGCCAGCAGCTTGCGATCACAGGGGGCAAGCACTGAAGCTTTCTTT.

Worth noting for this clonotype: Here the CDR3 omits its conserved ending phenylalanine or tryptophan, so a read error is the likely source. The rearrangement joins TRBV29-1 to TRBJ2-5; the D gene is possibly TRBD2 (6 bases). This CDR3 comprises 12 residues. V was pared by 4 bases and J by 5 bases, with 11 bases between. Germline lookup yields CDR1 SQVTM and CDR2 ANQGSEA. The DNA for the CDR3 is TGCAGCGTTGTGGCGGGATGGGAGACCCAGTACGTC. Encoded protein: CSVVAGWETQYV.

The V and J genes are TRBV12-3 or TRBV12-4 and TRBJ1-5, with TRBD1 matching 10 bases. The CDR3 length is 15 residues. The V gene end was trimmed by 7 bases and the J gene end by 2 bases; junction bases not matched to a gene: 5. The DNA of the CDR3 is TGTGCCAGCAAAGGAGGACAGGGGGGCAATCAGCCCCAGCATTTT. Encoded protein: CASKGGQGGNQPQHF.